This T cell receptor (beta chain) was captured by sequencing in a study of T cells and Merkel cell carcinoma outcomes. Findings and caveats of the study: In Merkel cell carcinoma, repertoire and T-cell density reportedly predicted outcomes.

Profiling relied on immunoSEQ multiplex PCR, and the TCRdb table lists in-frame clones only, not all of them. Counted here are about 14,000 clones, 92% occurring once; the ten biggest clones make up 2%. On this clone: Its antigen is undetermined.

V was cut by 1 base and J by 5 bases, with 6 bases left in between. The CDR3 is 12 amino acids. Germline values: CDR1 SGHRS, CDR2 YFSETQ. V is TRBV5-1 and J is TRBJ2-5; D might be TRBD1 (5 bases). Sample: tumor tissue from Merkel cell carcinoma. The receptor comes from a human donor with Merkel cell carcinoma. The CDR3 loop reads CASSLKGETQYF. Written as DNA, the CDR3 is TGCGCCAGCAGCTTGAAGGGGGAGACCCAGTACTTC.